This is a list of T cell receptor beta chains from one sample in a study of blood T cells in healthy people across ages. TCRdb passed the 5' RACE reads through MiXCR, listing each CDR3 protein once. The repertoire holds 1.5 million to 2 million distinct CDR3 sequences, with roughly 50% as singletons. Sequenced input: blood. All receptors derive from a middle-aged woman in good health. Both conserved end residues are part of each CDR3. Fields, in order: clone size, J gene, D gene, V gene, CDR3 DNA, CDR3 protein. A D gene is named only where the DNA matches it firmly. The size of a clone is reported for some rows only, either as once, few or many, or as a class for expanded clones.

NA,TRBJ2-5,TRBD1,TRBV20-1,TGCAGTGCTAGAGACCGGGTCGACAGGGTTCTCTCTAGTGAGACCCAGTACTTC,CSARDRVDRVLSSETQYF
few,TRBJ1-2,TRBD1,TRBV7-9,TGTGCCAGCAGCTCTCACTCTACAGGGGACTATGGCTACACCTTC,CASSSHSTGDYGYTF
NA,TRBJ2-5,TRBD2,TRBV12-3/TRBV12-4,TGTGCCAGCAGCCCCGGGACTACCCCCGGAGAGACCCAGTACTTC,CASSPGTTPGETQYF
few,TRBJ1-2,NA,TRBV7-2,TGTGCCAGCAGCCTCATGGGGGGGCAGGGCTACACCTTC,CASSLMGGQGYTF
NA,TRBJ2-7,TRBD2,TRBV3-1,TGTGCCAGCAGCCAAGAGCGCCTGGGGACTCGGCTAGCGGGGGGGCGCGACGAGCAGTACTTC,CASSQERLGTRLAGGRDEQYF
few,TRBJ2-3,TRBD2,TRBV13,TGTGCCAGCAGCCCACCCTGGGAGCGGGGGACAGATACGCAGTATTTT,CASSPPWERGTDTQYF
NA,TRBJ2-7,NA,TRBV6-1,TGTGCCAGCAGTCCCCGGGCCCCCCCCTACGAGCAGTACTTC,CASSPRAPPYEQYF
NA,TRBJ1-2,NA,TRBV6-5,TGTGCCGCCGGGGAGGGTGGGTATGGCTACACCTTC,CAAGEGGYGYTF
NA,TRBJ2-5,NA,TRBV7-9,TGTGCCAGCAGCTCGCCCCCCCCCGGCGCCGGGGACGAGACCCAGTACTTC,CASSSPPPGAGDETQYF
NA,TRBJ1-1,NA,TRBV5-1,TGCGCCAGCAGCTTCAACGAGATGAACACTGAAGCTTTCTTT,CASSFNEMNTEAFF
few,TRBJ2-3,NA,TRBV29-1,TGCAGCGTTGAAGACCCGTCCCGCGGCACAGATACGCAGTATTTT,CSVEDPSRGTDTQYF
few,TRBJ2-2,NA,TRBV27,TGTGCCAGCAGTTGGTCCGGACAGACCGGGGAGCTGTTTTTT,CASSWSGQTGELFF
NA,TRBJ2-5,NA,TRBV21-1,TGTGCCAGCAGCAAATTGTCCAAGCCGGGACTAGCTCGGGAGACCCAGTACTTC,CASSKLSKPGLARETQYF
NA,TRBJ2-5,NA,TRBV7-2,TGTGCCAGCAGCCCACCCAATCGACTGGCACGGGGCCAGTACTTC,CASSPPNRLARGQYF
few,TRBJ2-5,NA,TRBV12-5,TGTGCTAGTGGTTTAGGGGGGCGTTCTCAAGAGACCCAGTACTTC,CASGLGGRSQETQYF
few,TRBJ2-5,NA,TRBV3-1,TGTGCCAGCAGCCTCCGAGGAGGGCTCCAATTCAATGAGCAGTACTTC,CASSLRGGLQFNEQYF
NA,TRBJ2-3,NA,TRBV20-1,TGCAGTGCCCAACTGGACGGGGGCACAGATACGCAGTATTTT,CSAQLDGGTDTQYF
NA,TRBJ2-7,NA,TRBV20-1,TGCAGTGCTAGCTCCAGGGTCTGGCCCACTGACTTCTCCTACGAGCAGTACTTC,CSASSRVWPTDFSYEQYF
once,TRBJ2-3,TRBD2,TRBV11-1,TGTGCCAGCAGCCCAGCCCGGGGGGTCCGACATACGCAGTATTTT,CASSPARGVRHTQYF
few,TRBJ2-3,NA,TRBV6-6,TGTGCCAGCAGTTACTCGGCAGGGGCGACAGATACGCAGTATTTT,CASSYSAGATDTQYF
NA,TRBJ2-5,NA,TRBV6-5,TGTACCAGCAGCAACCCTGACAGGCGAGAGACCCAGTACTTC,CTSSNPDRRETQYF